Listed here are 4 T cell receptor beta chains from one sample, sequenced in a study of T cell responses to AZD1222 COVID-19 vaccine. Assay: immunoSEQ multiplex PCR; the TCRdb copy retains only in-frame clones and omits some. The sample has tens of thousands of clones, about 92% seen once. Sequences were derived from peripheral blood, sampled 28 days after the second AZD1222 dose. These receptor sequences come from an adult who received the AZD1222 COVID-19 vaccine.

V is TRBV19 and J is TRBJ2-2, with D unresolved. V was clipped by 1 base and J by 0 bases, with 6 bases between them. The CDR3 extends over 15 amino acids. Germline V gene data show CDR1 as LNHDA and CDR2 as SQIVND (reference sequence). CDR3 loop: CASSIGSSNTGELFF. In nucleotides, the CDR3 is TGTGCCAGTAGTATAGGCAGCTCGAACACCGGGGAGCTGTTTTTT. Full variable domain (remainder filled in from reference TRBV19 and TRBJ2-2): DGGITQSPKYLFRKEGQNVTLSCEQNLNHDAMYWYRQDPGQGLRLIYYSQIVNDFQKGDIAEGYSVSREKKESFPLTVTSAQKNPTAFYLCASSIGSSNTGELFFGEGSRLTVL.

In its sample, this clone was seen once. The chain recombines TRBV28 with TRBJ1-5; no clear D. Between the trimmed V and J ends, which lost 5 bases and 2 bases, there was a span of 16 bases. CDR3 size: 16 residues. The germline gives CDR1 MDHEN, CDR2 SYDVKM. The CDR3 spells CASSGAGASGNQPQHF. The CDR3 DNA is TGTGCCAGCAGTGGTGCCGGAGCCTCTGGCAATCAGCCCCAGCATTTT.

V is TRBV6-2 or TRBV6-3 and J is TRBJ2-2; the D gene is possibly TRBD2 (5 bases). Germline CDR1 MNHEY, CDR2 SVGEGT. The CDR3 runs 17 residues. V lost 4 bases and J lost 4, with 19 bases in between. The CDR3 spells CASSWLSVRVGTGELFF. The CDR3 DNA is TGTGCCAGCAGTTGGCTGTCCGTGAGGGTAGGCACCGGGGAGCTGTTTTTT.

This chain joins TRBV24-1 and TRBJ2-3; D is perhaps TRBD2 (6 bases). Trimming took off 4 bases at V and 4 bases at J, with 11 bases between the two ends. CDR3 length equals 14 residues. Per the germline V gene, CDR1 is KGHDR and CDR2 is SFDVKD. The DNA of the CDR3 is TGTGCCACCAGTGAAAAGCGGGCCTCAGATACGCAGTATTTT. Its protein product is CATSEKRASDTQYF.